This section outlines one T cell receptor beta chain sequence together with its context. This sample is part of a study of shared clonotypes between healthy human individuals. Measured with immunoSEQ multiplex PCR; TCRdb has only the in-frame clones, and not every one. The data show more than 2 million clones, nearly 97% seen once. The CDR3 spans 15 residues. After removal of 3 bases from V and 4 bases from J, the junction contained 9 bases not matched to a gene. Germline CDR1 reads ENHRY; CDR2 reads SYGVKD. This receptor was taken from a man in his late teens or twenties in good health. Sequencing was performed on naive CD4+ T cells sorted from blood. Stated subset: CD45RA+ positively selected. The genes are TRBV10-3 and TRBJ2-7; TRBD2 aligns across 7 bases. CDR3 amino acids: CAISDSGGGAYEQYF. The DNA for the CDR3 is TGTGCCATCAGTGACTCTGGGGGAGGGGCATACGAGCAGTACTTC.